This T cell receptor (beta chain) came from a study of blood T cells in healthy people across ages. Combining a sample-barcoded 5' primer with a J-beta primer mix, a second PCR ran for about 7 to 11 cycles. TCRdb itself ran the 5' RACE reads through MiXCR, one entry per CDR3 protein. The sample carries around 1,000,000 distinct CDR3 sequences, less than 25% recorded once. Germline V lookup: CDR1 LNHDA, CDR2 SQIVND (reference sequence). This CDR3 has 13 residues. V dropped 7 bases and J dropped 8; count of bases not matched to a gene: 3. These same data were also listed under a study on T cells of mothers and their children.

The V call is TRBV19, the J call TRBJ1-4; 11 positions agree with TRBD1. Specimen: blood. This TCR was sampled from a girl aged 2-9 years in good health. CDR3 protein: CASKGQGDEKLFF. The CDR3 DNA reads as TGTGCCAGTAAGGGACAGGGGGACGAAAAACTGTTTTTT.